This note documents a single TCR beta chain sequence. In the study's own analysis: It was from reference gene primer amplification that nucleated cell counts were estimated. The assay was immunoSEQ multiplex PCR, and TCRdb's table has in-frame clones only and misses some. That table is the source of V, J and clone size, and D and trimming were worked out from the DNA. The sample lists 200,000 to 300,000 clones, 80% to 90% occurring once. The data are from a study of blood T cell repertoires in COVID-19. On the study more broadly: Sites in the United States, Italy and Spain provided acute and convalescent COVID-19 samples.

This receptor was obtained from a middle-aged man who had recovered from COVID-19. Sample: peripheral blood.

CDR3 DNA: TGTGCCAGCAGCCCCGGAGCTCGGGGGGGTGAAAAACTGTTTTTT. This encodes CASSPGARGGEKLFF. The chain is built from TRBV7-8 and TRBJ1-4, with D possibly TRBD1 on 5 matching bases. The V end lost 5 bases, the J end lost 7 bases, and 17 bases lay between the germline ends. The CDR3 has 15 amino acids. Germline CDR1 is SGHVS and CDR2 is FQNEAQ.